This section outlines one TCR beta chain sequence together with its context. Its specificity is not known. The source of the sample is a study of T cell repertoires in cytomegalovirus infection. Germline CDR1 is KGHDR and CDR2 is SFDVKD. CDR3 length: 12 residues. V gave up 10 bases and J gave up 0 bases, with 8 bases separating them. TCRdb ran MiXCR on the reads and lists one entry per CDR3 protein. The sample holds about 920,000 distinct CDR3 sequences, approximately 31% seen once. The input for sequencing was cultured CD8+ T cells from PBMCs, taken from culture after CMV antigen stimulation. This TCR was sampled from a human donor in good health (CMV status not recorded). Some clones in this sample may be carry-over from other donors' samples. The V and J genes are TRBV24-1 and TRBJ1-2; D might be TRBD1 (5 bases). The CDR3 spells CATRGSNYGYTF. CDR3 sequence (DNA): TGTGCCACACGGGGGTCTAACTATGGCTACACCTTC.